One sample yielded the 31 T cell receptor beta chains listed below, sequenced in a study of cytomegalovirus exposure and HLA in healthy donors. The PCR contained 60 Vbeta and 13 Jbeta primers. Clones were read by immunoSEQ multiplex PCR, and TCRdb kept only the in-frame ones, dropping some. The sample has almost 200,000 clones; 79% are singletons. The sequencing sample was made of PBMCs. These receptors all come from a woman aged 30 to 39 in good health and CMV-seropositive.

The CDR3 loop reads CASSYSSYSNQPQHF. The CDR3, as DNA: TGTGCCAGCAGTTACTCCAGTTATAGCAATCAGCCCCAGCATTTT. This chain connects TRBV6-5 to TRBJ1-5, with unresolved D. Germline values: CDR1 MNHEY, CDR2 SVGAGI. This CDR3 comprises 15 residues. Trimming stripped 0 bases from V and 0 bases from J, with 6 bases between.

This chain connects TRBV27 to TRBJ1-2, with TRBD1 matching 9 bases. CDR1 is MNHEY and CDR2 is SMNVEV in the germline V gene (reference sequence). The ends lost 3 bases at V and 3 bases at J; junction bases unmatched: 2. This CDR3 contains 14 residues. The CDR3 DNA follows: TGTGCCAGCAGTTTCACAGGGGGCGACTATGGCTACACCTTC. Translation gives CASSFTGGDYGYTF.

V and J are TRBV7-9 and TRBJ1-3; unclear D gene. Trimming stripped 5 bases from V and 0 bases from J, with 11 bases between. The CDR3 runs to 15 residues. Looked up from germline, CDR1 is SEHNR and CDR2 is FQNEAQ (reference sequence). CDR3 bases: TGTGCCAGCAGCCGTCGGTTGAGCTCTGGAAACACCATATATTTT. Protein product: CASSRRLSSGNTIYF.

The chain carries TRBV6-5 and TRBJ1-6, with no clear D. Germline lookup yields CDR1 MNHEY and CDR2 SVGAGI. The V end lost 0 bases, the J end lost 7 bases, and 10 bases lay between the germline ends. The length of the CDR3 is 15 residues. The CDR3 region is CASSYSGSSNSPLHF. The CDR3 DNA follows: TGTGCCAGCAGTTACTCGGGGAGCAGCAATTCACCCCTCCACTTT.

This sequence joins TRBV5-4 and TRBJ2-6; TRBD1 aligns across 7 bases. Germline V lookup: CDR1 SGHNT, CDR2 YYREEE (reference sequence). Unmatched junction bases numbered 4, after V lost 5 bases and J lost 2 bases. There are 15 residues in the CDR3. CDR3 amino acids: CASRRQGPGANVLTF. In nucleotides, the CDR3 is TGTGCCAGCAGACGACAGGGTCCTGGGGCCAACGTCCTGACTTTC.

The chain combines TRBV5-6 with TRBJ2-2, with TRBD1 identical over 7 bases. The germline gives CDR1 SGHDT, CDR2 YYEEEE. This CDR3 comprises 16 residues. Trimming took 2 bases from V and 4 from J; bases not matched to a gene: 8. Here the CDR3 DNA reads TGTGCCAGCAGCTTTCAAGGGGGCGGAATCACCGGGGAGCTGTTTTTT. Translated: CASSFQGGGITGELFF.

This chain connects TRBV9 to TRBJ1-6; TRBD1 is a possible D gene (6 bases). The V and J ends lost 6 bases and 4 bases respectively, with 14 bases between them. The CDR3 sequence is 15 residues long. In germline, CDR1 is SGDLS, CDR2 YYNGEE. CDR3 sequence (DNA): TGTGCCAGCAACCCGACAGGATCATATAATTCACCCCTCCACTTT. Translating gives CASNPTGSYNSPLHF.

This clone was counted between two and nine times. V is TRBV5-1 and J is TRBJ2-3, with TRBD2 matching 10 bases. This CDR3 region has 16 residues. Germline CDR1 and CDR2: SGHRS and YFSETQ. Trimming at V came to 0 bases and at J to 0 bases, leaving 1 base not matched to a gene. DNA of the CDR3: TGCGCCAGCAGCTTGGAACTAGCGGGGAGCACAGATACGCAGTATTTT. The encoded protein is CASSLELAGSTDTQYF.

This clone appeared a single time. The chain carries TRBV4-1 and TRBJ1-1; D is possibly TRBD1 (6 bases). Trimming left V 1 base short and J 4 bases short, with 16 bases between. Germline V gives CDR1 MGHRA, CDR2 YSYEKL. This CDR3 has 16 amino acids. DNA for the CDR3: TGCGCCAGCAGCCAAGTGGGTCCAGGGGTGGGCACTGAAGCTTTCTTT. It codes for CASSQVGPGVGTEAFF.

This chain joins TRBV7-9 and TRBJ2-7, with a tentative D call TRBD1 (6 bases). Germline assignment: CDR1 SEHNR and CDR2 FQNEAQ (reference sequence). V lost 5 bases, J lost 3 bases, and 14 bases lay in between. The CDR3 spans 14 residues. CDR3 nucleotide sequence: TGTGCCAGCAGCCAAGAAGGGGGTATCTACGAGCAGTACTTC. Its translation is CASSQEGGIYEQYF.

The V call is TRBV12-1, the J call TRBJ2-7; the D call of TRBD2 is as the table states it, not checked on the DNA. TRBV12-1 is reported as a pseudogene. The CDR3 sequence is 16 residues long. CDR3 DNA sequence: TGTGCCAGCAGCCCAGGGACTAGCGGGAGAATGTACGAGCAGTACTTC. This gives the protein CASSPGTSGRMYEQYF.

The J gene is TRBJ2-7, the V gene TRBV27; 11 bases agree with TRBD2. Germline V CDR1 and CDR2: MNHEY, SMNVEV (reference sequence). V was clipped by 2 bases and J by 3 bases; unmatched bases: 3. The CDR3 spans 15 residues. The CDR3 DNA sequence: TGTGCCAGCAGTTTAGTAGCGGGAGGGCTCTACGAGCAGTACTTC. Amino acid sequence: CASSLVAGGLYEQYF.

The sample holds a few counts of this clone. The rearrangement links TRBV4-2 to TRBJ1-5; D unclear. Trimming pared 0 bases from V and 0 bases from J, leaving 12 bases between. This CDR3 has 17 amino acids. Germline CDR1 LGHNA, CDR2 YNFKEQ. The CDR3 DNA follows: TGTGCCAGCAGCCAAGAGCGGCAGTCCGGTAGCAATCAGCCCCAGCATTTT. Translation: CASSQERQSGSNQPQHF.

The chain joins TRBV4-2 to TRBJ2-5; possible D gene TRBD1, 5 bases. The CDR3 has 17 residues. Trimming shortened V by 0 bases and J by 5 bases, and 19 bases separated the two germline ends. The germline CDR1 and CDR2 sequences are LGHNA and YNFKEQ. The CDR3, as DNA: TGTGCCAGCAGCCAAGATCCCCTGGGGCAGAGGATGGAGACCCAGTACTTC. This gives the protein CASSQDPLGQRMETQYF.

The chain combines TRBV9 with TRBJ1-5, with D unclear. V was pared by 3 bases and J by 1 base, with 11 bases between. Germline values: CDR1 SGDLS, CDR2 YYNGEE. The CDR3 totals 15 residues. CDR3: CASSGSAGSNQPQHF. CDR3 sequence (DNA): TGTGCCAGCAGCGGATCGGCGGGAAGCAATCAGCCCCAGCATTTT.

The CDR3 loop reads CASSGTDRVYNEQFF. DNA of the CDR3: TGTGCCAGCAGTGGTACGGACAGGGTTTACAATGAGCAGTTCTTC. The chain couples TRBV25-1 to TRBJ2-1; 8 bases align to TRBD1. CDR1 is MGHDK, CDR2 SYGVNS, per germline. This CDR3 has 15 residues. With 4 bases clipped from V and 4 bases from J, the junction kept 6 bases outside the gene matches.

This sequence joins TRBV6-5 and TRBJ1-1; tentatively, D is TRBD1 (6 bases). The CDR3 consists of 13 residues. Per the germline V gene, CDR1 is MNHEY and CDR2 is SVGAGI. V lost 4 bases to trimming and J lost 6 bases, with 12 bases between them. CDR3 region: CASSFSRQAEAFF. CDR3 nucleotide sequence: TGTGCCAGCAGTTTTAGTAGACAGGCTGAAGCTTTCTTT.

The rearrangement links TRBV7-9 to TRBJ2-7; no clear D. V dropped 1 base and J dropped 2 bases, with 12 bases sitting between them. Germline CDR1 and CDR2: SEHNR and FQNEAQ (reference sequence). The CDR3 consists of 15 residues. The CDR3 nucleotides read TGTGCCAGCAGCTTAGGAGAGACTCGAACCTACGAGCAGTACTTC. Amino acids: CASSLGETRTYEQYF.

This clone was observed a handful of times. CDR3 amino acids: CASSHRTGAYNEQFF. CDR3 bases: TGTGCCAGCAGTCACCGGACAGGGGCTTACAATGAGCAGTTCTTC. The chain combines TRBV6-5 with TRBJ2-1, with TRBD1 matching over 9 bases. Germline V gives CDR1 MNHEY, CDR2 SVGAGI. Unmatched junction bases numbered 6, after V lost 5 bases and J lost 4 bases. The CDR3 spans 15 residues.

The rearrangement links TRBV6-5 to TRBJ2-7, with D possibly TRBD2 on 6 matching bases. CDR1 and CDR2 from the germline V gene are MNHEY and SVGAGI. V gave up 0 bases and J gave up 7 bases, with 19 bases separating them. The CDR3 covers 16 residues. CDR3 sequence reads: CASSYSIKVAEGEQYF. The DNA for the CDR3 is TGTGCCAGCAGTTACTCGATAAAGGTAGCGGAGGGGGAGCAGTACTTC.

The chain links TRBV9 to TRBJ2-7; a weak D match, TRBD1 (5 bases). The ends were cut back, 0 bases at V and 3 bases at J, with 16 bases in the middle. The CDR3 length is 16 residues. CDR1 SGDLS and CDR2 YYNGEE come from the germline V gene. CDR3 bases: TGTGCCAGCAGCGTAGCTGGGCAGGGAATGGTCTACGAGCAGTACTTC. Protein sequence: CASSVAGQGMVYEQYF. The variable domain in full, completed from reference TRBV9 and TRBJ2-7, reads DSGVTQTPKHLITATGQRVTLRCSPRSGDLSVYWYQQSLDQGLQFLIQYYNGEERAKGNILERFSAQQFPDLHSELNLSSLELGDSALYFCASSVAGQGMVYEQYFGPGTRLTVT.

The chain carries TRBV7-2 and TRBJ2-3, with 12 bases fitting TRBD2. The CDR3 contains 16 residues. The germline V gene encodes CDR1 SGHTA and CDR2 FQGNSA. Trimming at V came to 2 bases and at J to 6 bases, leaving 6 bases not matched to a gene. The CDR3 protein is CASSLRLAGGPDTQYF. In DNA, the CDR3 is TGTGCCAGCAGCTTAAGGCTAGCGGGGGGGCCGGATACGCAGTATTTT.

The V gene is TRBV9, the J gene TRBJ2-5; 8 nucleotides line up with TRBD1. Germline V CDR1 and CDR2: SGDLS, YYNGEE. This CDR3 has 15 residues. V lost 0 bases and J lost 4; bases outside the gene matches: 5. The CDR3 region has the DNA TGTGCCAGCAGCGTAGCCCAGGGGGCGGGAGAGACCCAGTACTTC. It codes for CASSVAQGAGETQYF.

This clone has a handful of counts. CDR3 protein: CASSLRGQGSQPQHF. The CDR3 DNA is TGTGCCAGCAGCTTAAGGGGTCAAGGCTCTCAGCCCCAGCATTTT. The chain combines TRBV7-2 with TRBJ1-5; D is perhaps TRBD1 (5 bases). The CDR3 runs to 15 residues. Germline V gene data show CDR1 as SGHTA and CDR2 as FQGNSA. Trimming left V 2 bases short and J 6 bases short, with 14 bases between.

CDR3 amino acids: CASSPGTGDYEQYF. CDR3 nucleotide sequence: TGTGCCAGTAGTCCAGGGACAGGGGACTACGAGCAGTACTTC. The chain joins TRBV19 to TRBJ2-7; TRBD1 agrees at 10 bases. V was clipped by 5 bases and J by 3 bases; unmatched bases: 4. CDR1 is LNHDA and CDR2 is SQIVND in the germline V gene (reference sequence). The length of the CDR3 is 14 residues.

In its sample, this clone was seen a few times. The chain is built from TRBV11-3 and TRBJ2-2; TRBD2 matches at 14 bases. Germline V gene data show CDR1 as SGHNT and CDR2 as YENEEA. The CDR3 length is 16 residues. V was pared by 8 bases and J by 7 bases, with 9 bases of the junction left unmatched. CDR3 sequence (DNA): TGTGCCAGCGGGACGGGACTAGCGGGAGTATACGGGGAGCTGTTTTTT. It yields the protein CASGTGLAGVYGELFF.

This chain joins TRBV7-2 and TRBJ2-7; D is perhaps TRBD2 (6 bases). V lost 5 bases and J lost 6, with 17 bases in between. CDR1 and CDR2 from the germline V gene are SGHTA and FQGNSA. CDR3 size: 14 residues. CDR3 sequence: CASSPSVGGSEQYF. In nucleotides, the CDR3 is TGTGCCAGCAGCCCGAGCGTTGGGGGGTCCGAGCAGTACTTC.

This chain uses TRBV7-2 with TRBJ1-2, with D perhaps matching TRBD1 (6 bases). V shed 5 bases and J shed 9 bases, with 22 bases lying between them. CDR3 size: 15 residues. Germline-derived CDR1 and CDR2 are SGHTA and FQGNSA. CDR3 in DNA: TGTGCCAGCAGCCCTCGGACAGCCGGCTTTTTGAGCTACACCTTC. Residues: CASSPRTAGFLSYTF.

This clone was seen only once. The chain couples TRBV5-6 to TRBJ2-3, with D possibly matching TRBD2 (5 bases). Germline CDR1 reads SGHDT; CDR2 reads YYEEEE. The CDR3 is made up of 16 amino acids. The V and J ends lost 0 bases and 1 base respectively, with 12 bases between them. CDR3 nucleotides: TGTGCCAGCAGCTTGGACCGCGGGTTGCGCACAGATACGCAGTATTTT. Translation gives CASSLDRGLRTDTQYF.

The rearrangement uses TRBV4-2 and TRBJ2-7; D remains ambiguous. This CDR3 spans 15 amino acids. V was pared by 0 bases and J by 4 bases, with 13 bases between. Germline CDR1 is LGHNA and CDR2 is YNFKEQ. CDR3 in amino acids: CASSQESPPGYEQYF. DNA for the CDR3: TGTGCCAGCAGCCAAGAATCCCCTCCAGGTTACGAGCAGTACTTC.

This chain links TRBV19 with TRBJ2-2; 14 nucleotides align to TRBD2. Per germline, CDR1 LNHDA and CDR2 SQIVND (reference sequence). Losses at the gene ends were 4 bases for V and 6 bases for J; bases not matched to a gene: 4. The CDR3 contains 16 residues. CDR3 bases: TGTGCCAGTAGTAGGGGGACTAGCGGGAGTCCCGGGGAGCTGTTTTTT. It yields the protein CASSRGTSGSPGELFF.